This T cell receptor (beta chain) comes out of a study of T cells after posttransplantation cyclophosphamide. The assay was immunoSEQ multiplex PCR, and TCRdb's table has in-frame clones only and misses some. The specimen has about 38,000 clones, none found just once. This clone was counted ten times or more. The germline V gene encodes CDR1 SQVTM and CDR2 ANQGSEA. Losses at the gene ends were 1 base for V and 5 bases for J; bases not matched to a gene: 6. The CDR3 length is 14 residues. V usage is TRBV29-1 and J usage is TRBJ1-2; 8 bases agree with TRBD1. The receptor's source is a man aged 50 or older in good health, CMV-negative, and a related stem cell transplant donor. The sequencing sample was made of PBMCs. CDR3 bases: TGCAGCGTTGAAGCGGACAGGGCCCTATATGGCTACACCTTC. This encodes CSVEADRALYGYTF.